The entry below describes one T cell receptor (beta chain). This sample was included in a study of cytomegalovirus exposure and HLA in healthy donors. The length of the CDR3 is 15 residues. The trim removed 3 bases at V and 2 bases at J, leaving 3 bases unmatched. In germline, CDR1 is LGHNT, CDR2 FRNRAP. Participants comprised healthy donors of bone marrow. It was with 60 Vbeta and 13 Jbeta primers that the PCR ran. Data came from immunoSEQ multiplex PCR; TCRdb stores just in-frame clones and leaves some out. Of roughly 100,000 clones listed, 70% to 85% are singletons. This rearrangement joins TRBV12-5 to TRBJ1-2, with 10 bases identical to TRBD1. Material: PBMCs. This TCR derives from a woman aged 40 to 50 in good health and CMV-seronegative. CDR3 nucleotides: TGTGCTAGTGGTTTAGGGGACAGGGGCAACTATGGCTACACCTTC. This translates into CASGLGDRGNYGYTF.